Listed here are 25 T cell receptor beta chains from one sample, sequenced in a study of CD8 T cells in ankylosing spondylitis. Broader study findings: What seemed typical of ankylosing spondylitis blood was a TCR beta motif built from roughly 8 highly homologous variants.

No antigen has been assigned to these receptors. TCRdb fed the 5' RACE reads into MiXCR, producing one record per CDR3 protein. In the table there are 200,000 to 250,000 distinct CDR3 sequences, around 6.6% of which are singletons. Sequencing was done on a sample of blood, either unsorted or a sorted T cell fraction (not recorded which). The receptors here all came from a male donor with ankylosing spondylitis.

This chain uses TRBV10-3 with TRBJ1-1; TRBD1 agrees at 7 bases. J lost 1 base, V lost 7 bases, and 9 bases had no gene match. The CDR3 consists of 15 residues. Germline V gene sequence: CDR1 ENHRY, CDR2 SYGVKD. The CDR3 region is CAITQGGTENTEAFF. DNA of the CDR3: TGTGCCATCACACAAGGAGGGACAGAGAACACTGAAGCTTTCTTT.

This clonotype has ten or more counts. CDR3 sequence (DNA): TGCGCCAGCAGCATAGGGCCGGGGACAGGTGGGGTTGAAGCTTTCTTT. Protein product: CASSIGPGTGGVEAFF. This chain connects TRBV5-1 to TRBJ1-1; 8 bases are a match to TRBD1. This CDR3 contains 16 residues. V lost 4 bases, J lost 7 bases, and 15 bases stayed unmatched. CDR1 is SGHRS, CDR2 YFSETQ, per germline.

This clonotype was seen at least ten times. The chain is built from TRBV25-1 and TRBJ1-6; TRBD1 aligns across 7 bases. Germline assignment: CDR1 MGHDK and CDR2 SYGVNS. CDR3 length equals 14 residues. Unmatched junction bases numbered 7, after V lost 7 bases and J lost 7 bases. The CDR3 DNA is TGTGCCAGCACCCAGACAGGGACAAATTCACCCCTCCACTTT. Amino acids: CASTQTGTNSPLHF.

This clonotype was counted many times. The chain couples TRBV7-2 to TRBJ2-7; the D is unclear. The germline V and J ends were trimmed by 5 bases and 3 bases, with 8 bases remaining between them. This CDR3 region has 12 residues. Looked up from germline, CDR1 is SGHTA and CDR2 is FQGNSA. The CDR3 protein is CASSPQFYEQYF. The DNA of the CDR3 is TGTGCCAGCAGCCCCCAATTCTACGAGCAGTACTTC.

This clonotype was observed at least ten times. The chain links TRBV3-1 to TRBJ2-7, with 7 bases fitting TRBD2. The CDR3 totals 17 residues. Germline V gives CDR1 LGHDT, CDR2 YNNKEL (reference sequence). Trimming cost V 0 bases and J 1 base; bases outside gene matches: 9. The CDR3 spells CASSQDQRDEGSYEQYF. The CDR3 DNA reads TGTGCCAGCAGCCAAGATCAGCGGGATGAAGGTTCCTACGAGCAGTACTTC.

At least ten counts were recorded for this clonotype. The gene calls are TRBV27 and TRBJ2-3, with D possibly being TRBD1 or TRBD2 (5 bases each). The CDR3 runs to 16 residues. Trimming removed 0 bases at V and 4 bases at J, with 14 bases between. Germline loops: CDR1 MNHEY, CDR2 SMNVEV (reference sequence). CDR3 sequence reads: CASSLSPAGSADTQYF. The DNA of the CDR3 is TGTGCCAGCAGTTTATCCCCGGCAGGGAGCGCAGATACGCAGTATTTT.

This clonotype was seen ten or more times. V is TRBV7-9 and J is TRBJ2-1; no clear D. V lost 5 bases, J lost 5 bases, and 7 bases lay in between. Germline values: CDR1 SEHNR, CDR2 FQNEAQ (reference sequence). This CDR3 is built from 12 residues. For the CDR3, the DNA is TGTGCCAGCAGCGAGCAAAACAATGAGCAGTTCTTC. Amino acids: CASSEQNNEQFF.

This clonotype was counted once. The J gene is TRBJ2-5, the V gene TRBV7-9, with D perhaps TRBD1 (5 bases). V dropped 2 bases and J dropped 0 bases, with 10 bases sitting between them. CDR1 and CDR2 (germline): SEHNR, FQNEAQ (reference sequence). This CDR3 spans 15 amino acids. CDR3 sequence: CASSLWRQNQETQYF. The CDR3 nucleotides are TGTGCCAGCAGCTTATGGCGACAGAACCAAGAGACCCAGTACTTC.

Here the CDR3 DNA reads TGTGCCAGCAGCTTAGCCCAGGACGAGCAGTACTTC. This translates into CASSLAQDEQYF. The rearrangement links TRBV7-6 to TRBJ2-7; D call uncertain. The CDR3 runs 12 residues. The V gene's germline CDR1 is SGHVS and CDR2 FNYEAQ. Trimming pared 0 bases from V and 5 bases from J, leaving 5 bases between. The entire variable domain, with the rest obtained from reference TRBV7-6 and TRBJ2-7, is as follows: GAGVSQSPRYKVTKRGQDVALRCDPISGHVSLYWYRQALGQGPEFLTYFNYEAQQDKSGLPNDRFSAERPEGSISTLTIQRTEQRDSAMYRCASSLAQDEQYFGPGTRLTVT.

This chain uses TRBV7-9 with TRBJ2-2, with D unclear. V lost 6 bases to trimming and J lost 7 bases, with 18 bases between them. The CDR3 extends over 15 amino acids. Germline V gives CDR1 SEHNR, CDR2 FQNEAQ (reference sequence). The CDR3 sequence: CASSNTIGNGGELFF. CDR3 sequence (DNA): TGTGCCAGCAGTAACACTATTGGAAATGGCGGGGAGCTGTTTTTT.

This clonotype was counted many times. The chain recombines TRBV14 with TRBJ1-1; D gene uncertain. Germline CDR1 and CDR2: SGHDN and FVKESK. Trimming cost V 4 bases and J 4 bases, with 16 bases left between them. This CDR3 has 15 amino acids. CDR3 in amino acids: CASSLLGGMSTEAFF. The CDR3 coding sequence is TGTGCCAGCAGCCTATTAGGAGGGATGAGCACTGAAGCTTTCTTT.

This clonotype was recorded at least ten times. The chain recombines TRBV28 with TRBJ1-1; no reliable D call. The germline V and J ends were trimmed by 4 bases and 2 bases, with 11 bases remaining between them. This CDR3 is built from 14 residues. Germline-derived CDR1 and CDR2 are MDHEN and SYDVKM. The DNA for the CDR3 is TGTGCCAGCAGTTGGGTGCAGGAAAACACTGAAGCTTTCTTT. Its protein is CASSWVQENTEAFF. Complete variable domain (other parts from reference TRBV28 and TRBJ1-1): DVKVTQSSRYLVKRTGEKVFLECVQDMDHENMFWYRQDPGLGLRLIYFSYDVKMKEKGDIPEGYSVSREKKERFSLILESASTNQTSMYLCASSWVQENTEAFFGQGTRLTVV.

The V gene is TRBV4-1, the J gene TRBJ1-6, with D maybe TRBD1 (5 bases). V lost 4 bases and J 7 bases, leaving 20 bases between the germline ends. Germline V gene data show CDR1 as MGHRA and CDR2 as YSYEKL. The CDR3 has 17 amino acids. The CDR3 protein is CASSPSSGGIGNSPLHF. DNA for the CDR3: TGCGCCAGCAGCCCATCCAGCGGGGGGATAGGGAATTCACCCCTCCACTTT.

The gene calls are TRBV7-3 and TRBJ2-3, with TRBD1 matching 7 bases. V lost 4 bases and J lost 1; bases outside the gene matches: 5. Germline V gene lookup returns CDR1 SGHTA and CDR2 FQGTGA. This CDR3 is built from 15 residues. CDR3 loop: CASSSYRGRTDTQYF. The CDR3 nucleotides read TGTGCCAGCAGCTCGTACAGGGGTCGCACAGATACGCAGTATTTT.

This clonotype was counted between two and nine times. The gene calls are TRBV9 and TRBJ1-1; no clear D. The V gene lost 0 bases and the J gene lost 0 bases, with 12 bases spanning the gap. This CDR3 is built from 16 residues. Looked up from germline, CDR1 is SGDLS and CDR2 is YYNGEE. The CDR3 here is CASSVATGGLNTEAFF. CDR3 nucleotides: TGTGCCAGCAGCGTAGCTACGGGAGGGCTGAACACTGAAGCTTTCTTT.

This clonotype occurred many times. The rearrangement links TRBV24-1 to TRBJ2-5; D not resolved. V dropped 0 bases and J dropped 1 base, with 8 bases sitting between them. Germline CDR1 reads KGHDR; CDR2 reads SFDVKD. The CDR3 is 15 amino acids. In DNA, the CDR3 is TGTGCCACCAGTGATTTGGGACGTGGCCAAGAGACCCAGTACTTC. It encodes CATSDLGRGQETQYF.

This clonotype has at least ten counts. One end of the junction is discordant with germline, which a read error may explain. The gene calls are TRBV7-7 and TRBJ2-1; D is uncertain. Per the germline V gene, CDR1 is SSHAT and CDR2 is FNYEAQ (reference sequence). This CDR3 has 13 amino acids. The CDR3, as DNA: TGTGCTAGCAGCTTACGGATATCAGATGAGCAGTTCTTC. Translated, it gives CASSLRISDEQFF.

Ten or more counts support this clonotype. The V gene is TRBV5-6, the J gene TRBJ2-3; D possibly corresponds to TRBD1 (6 bases). The CDR3 is made up of 15 amino acids. Germline-derived CDR1 and CDR2 are SGHDT and YYEEEE. Trimming stripped 2 bases from V and 2 bases from J, with 12 bases between. CDR3 nucleotides: TGTGCCAGCAGCTTTCCGGGACAATTCACAGATACGCAGTATTTT. Encoded protein: CASSFPGQFTDTQYF.

This clonotype occurred many times. The chain is built from TRBV28 and TRBJ1-2; D not certain. Germline V gives CDR1 MDHEN, CDR2 SYDVKM. The V gene lost 0 bases and the J gene lost 2 bases, with 10 bases spanning the gap. CDR3 size: 15 residues. CDR3: CASSLWEGTNYGYTF. The DNA for the CDR3 is TGTGCCAGCAGTTTATGGGAGGGAACAAACTATGGCTACACCTTC.

The chain uses TRBV6-1 and TRBJ2-2; 8 nucleotides agree with TRBD1. With V trimmed by 5 bases and J by 6 bases, 8 bases remained unmatched. The CDR3 has 15 residues. The germline gives CDR1 MNHNS, CDR2 SASEGT. In DNA form, the CDR3 reads TGTGCCAGCAGTCCCGAGGGACAGGACTCCGGGGAGCTGTTTTTT. Translating it yields CASSPEGQDSGELFF.

This clonotype was picked up a small number of times. The chain recombines TRBV10-1 with TRBJ2-7; D is unclear. Germline V CDR1 and CDR2: WNHNN, SYGVQD (reference sequence). This CDR3 comprises 13 residues. Trimming stripped 2 bases from V and 1 base from J, with 6 bases between. DNA for the CDR3: TGCGCCAGCAGTGAGCGTAGATCCTACGAGCAGTACTTC. Translation: CASSERRSYEQYF.

This clonotype was found many times. This chain uses TRBV15 with TRBJ1-6; TRBD1 matches 7 bases. Trimming at V came to 3 bases and at J to 13 bases, leaving 9 bases not matched to a gene. The V gene's germline CDR1 is LNHNV and CDR2 YYDKDF (reference sequence). The CDR3 totals 14 residues. The CDR3 DNA follows: TGTGCCACCAGCAGCGGGGACAGCTCCGGGCCCCTCCACTTT. It is translated as CATSSGDSSGPLHF.

This clonotype has ten or more counts. V and J are TRBV29-1 and TRBJ1-4; D is possibly TRBD1 (6 bases). Trimming took off 4 bases at V and 14 bases at J, with 17 bases between the two ends. This CDR3 contains 12 residues. The V gene's germline CDR1 is SQVTM and CDR2 ANQGSEA. For the CDR3, the DNA is TGCAGCGTTGGAAACAGGGCGCAGGGGCTGTTTTTT. It is translated as CSVGNRAQGLFF. The full variable domain, in which reference TRBV29-1 and TRBJ1-4 provide the parts outside the CDR3, is SAVISQKPSRDICQRGTSLTIQCQVDSQVTMMFWYRQQPGQSLTLIATANQGSEATYESGFVIDKFPISRPNLTFSTLTVSNMSPEDSSIYLCSVGNRAQGLFFGSGTQLSVL.

This clonotype came up many times. This rearrangement joins TRBV16 to TRBJ2-5, with D unclear. V lost 2 bases and J 2 bases, leaving 15 bases between the germline ends. Germline V gene data show CDR1 as KGHSY and CDR2 as FQNENV. The CDR3 extends over 16 amino acids. CDR3 region: CASSQIRDRRQETQYF. CDR3 sequence (DNA): TGTGCCAGCAGCCAAATAAGGGATAGGCGTCAAGAGACCCAGTACTTC.

This clonotype was seen only a few times. This chain links TRBV20-1 with TRBJ2-1; D is possibly TRBD2 (5 bases). The CDR3 length is 15 residues. V was trimmed by 3 bases and J by 0 bases, leaving 12 bases between them. Germline CDR1 DFQATT, CDR2 SNEGSKA (reference sequence). The CDR3 DNA sequence: TGCAGTGCTAGTGAGCGGCTCAGCTCCTACAATGAGCAGTTCTTC. Its translation is CSASERLSSYNEQFF.